This TCR beta chain was recorded in a study of T cell responses to AZD1222 COVID-19 vaccine. Overall study context: Second doses that came at about 4 or about 12 weeks were put together. Points from the study as a whole: Baseline serology detected seropositivity in only 6 or 7 AZD1222 recipients. Females outnumbered males among donors, who were mostly white British; clonal diversity was possibly underestimated.

Profiled with immunoSEQ multiplex PCR; TCRdb holds only in-frame clones, not every one. The profile shows about 130,000 clones, about 94% of them singletons. The CDR3 is 15 amino acids. Germline V lookup: CDR1 LNHDA, CDR2 SQIVND (reference sequence). V shed 5 bases and J shed 7 bases, with 15 bases lying between them. This clone was seen a single time. Antigen: not known. The sample in question was peripheral blood, obtained on day 0 of AZD1222 vaccination. This sequence joins TRBV19 and TRBJ1-6; possible D gene TRBD1, 5 bases. This clonotype was sampled from an adult in good health. CDR3 loop: CASSQLAGRNSPLHF. CDR3 DNA: TGTGCCAGTAGTCAACTTGCAGGGAGAAATTCACCCCTCCACTTT.